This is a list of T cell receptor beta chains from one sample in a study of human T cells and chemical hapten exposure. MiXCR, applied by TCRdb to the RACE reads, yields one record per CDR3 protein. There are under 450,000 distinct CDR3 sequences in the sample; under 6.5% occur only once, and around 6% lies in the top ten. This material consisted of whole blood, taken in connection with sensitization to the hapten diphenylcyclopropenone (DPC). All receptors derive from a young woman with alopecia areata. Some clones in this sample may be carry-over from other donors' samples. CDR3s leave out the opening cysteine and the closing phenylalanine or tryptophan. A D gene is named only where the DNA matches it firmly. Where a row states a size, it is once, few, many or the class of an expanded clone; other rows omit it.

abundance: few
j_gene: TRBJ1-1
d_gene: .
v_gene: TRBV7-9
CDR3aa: ASSLGVQGNTEAF

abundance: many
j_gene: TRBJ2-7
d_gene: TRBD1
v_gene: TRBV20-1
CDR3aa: SAPGQGSHEQY

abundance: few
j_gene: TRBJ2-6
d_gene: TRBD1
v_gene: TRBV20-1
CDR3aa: SARVRGTGANVLT

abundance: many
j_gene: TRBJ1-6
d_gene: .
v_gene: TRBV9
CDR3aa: ASSATGFHNSPLH

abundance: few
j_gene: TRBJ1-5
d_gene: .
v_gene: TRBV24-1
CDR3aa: ATSEGKFQPQH

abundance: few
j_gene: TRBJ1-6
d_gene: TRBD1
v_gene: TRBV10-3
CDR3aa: AISGGQGAGNSPLH

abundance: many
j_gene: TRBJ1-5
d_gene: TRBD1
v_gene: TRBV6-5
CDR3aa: ASRIGQGDQPQH

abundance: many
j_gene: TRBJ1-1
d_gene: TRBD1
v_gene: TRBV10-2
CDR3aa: ASKPRGLNTEAF

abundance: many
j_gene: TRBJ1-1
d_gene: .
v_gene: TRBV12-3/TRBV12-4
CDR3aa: ASSFRTALGAF

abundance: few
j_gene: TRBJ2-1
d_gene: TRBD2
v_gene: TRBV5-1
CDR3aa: ASSTRTSGGSLYNEQF

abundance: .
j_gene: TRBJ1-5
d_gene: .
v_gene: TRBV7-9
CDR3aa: ASSPGAGDSNQPQH

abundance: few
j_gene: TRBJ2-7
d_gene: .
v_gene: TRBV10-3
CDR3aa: ATRHVTYEQY

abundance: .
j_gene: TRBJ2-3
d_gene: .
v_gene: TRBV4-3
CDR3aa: ASSQDLPTDTQY

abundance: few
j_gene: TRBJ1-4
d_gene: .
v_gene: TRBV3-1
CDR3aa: ASTTGSREKLF

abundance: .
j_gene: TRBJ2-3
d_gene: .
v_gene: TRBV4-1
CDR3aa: ASSQVLVPHTDTQY

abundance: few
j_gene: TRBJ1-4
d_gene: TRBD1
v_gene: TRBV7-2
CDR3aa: ASSQTGGREKLF

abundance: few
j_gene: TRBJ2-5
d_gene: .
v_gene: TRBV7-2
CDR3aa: ASSTGSPETQY

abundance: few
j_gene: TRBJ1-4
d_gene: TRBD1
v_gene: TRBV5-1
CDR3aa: ASRPTGVDEKLF

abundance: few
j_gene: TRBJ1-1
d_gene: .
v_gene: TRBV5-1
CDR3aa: ASSLALNLQGRNTEAF

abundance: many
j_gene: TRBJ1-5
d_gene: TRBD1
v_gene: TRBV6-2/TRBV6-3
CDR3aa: ASRPQGKNQPQH

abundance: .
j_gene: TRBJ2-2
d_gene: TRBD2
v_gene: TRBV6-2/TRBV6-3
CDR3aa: ASNELLPTSAGELF

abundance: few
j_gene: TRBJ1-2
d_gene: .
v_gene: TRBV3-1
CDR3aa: ASSQEPPNYGYT

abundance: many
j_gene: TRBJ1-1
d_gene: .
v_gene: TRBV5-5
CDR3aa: ASTPKGGTGVIAF

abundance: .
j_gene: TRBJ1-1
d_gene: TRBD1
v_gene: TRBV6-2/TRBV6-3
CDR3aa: ASRTGATEAF

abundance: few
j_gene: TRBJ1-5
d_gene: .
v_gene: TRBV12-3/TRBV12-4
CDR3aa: ASTPLDPNQPQH

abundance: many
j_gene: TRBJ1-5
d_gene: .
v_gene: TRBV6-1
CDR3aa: ASSHREGRAGNSNQPQH

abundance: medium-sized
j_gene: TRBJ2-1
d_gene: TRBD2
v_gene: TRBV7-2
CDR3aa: ASSGASGAYNEQF

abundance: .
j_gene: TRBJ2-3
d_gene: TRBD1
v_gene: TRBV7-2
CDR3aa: ASSPQGVSTDTQY

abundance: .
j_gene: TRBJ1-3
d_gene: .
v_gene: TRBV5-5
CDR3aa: ASSPNGQLAGNTIY

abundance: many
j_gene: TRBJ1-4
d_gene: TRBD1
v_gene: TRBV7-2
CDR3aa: ASSLYGTGGEKLF

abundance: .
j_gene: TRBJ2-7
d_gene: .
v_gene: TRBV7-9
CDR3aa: ASSLSASNEQY

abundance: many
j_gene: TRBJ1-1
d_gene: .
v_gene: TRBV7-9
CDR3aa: ASSLREQGNTEAF

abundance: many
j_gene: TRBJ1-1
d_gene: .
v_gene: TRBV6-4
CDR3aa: ASSAEMNTEAF